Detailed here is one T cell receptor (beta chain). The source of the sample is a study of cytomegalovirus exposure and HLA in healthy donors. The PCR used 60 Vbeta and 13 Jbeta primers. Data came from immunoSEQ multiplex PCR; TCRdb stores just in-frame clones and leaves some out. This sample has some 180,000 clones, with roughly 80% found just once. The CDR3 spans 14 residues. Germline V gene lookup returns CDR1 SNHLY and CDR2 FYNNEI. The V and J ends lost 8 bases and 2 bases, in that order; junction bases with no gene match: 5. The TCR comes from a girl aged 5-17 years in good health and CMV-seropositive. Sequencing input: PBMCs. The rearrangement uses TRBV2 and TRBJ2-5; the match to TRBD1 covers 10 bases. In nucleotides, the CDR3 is TGTGCCAGCTGGGGGACAGGGGAACAAGAGACCCAGTACTTC. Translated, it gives CASWGTGEQETQYF.